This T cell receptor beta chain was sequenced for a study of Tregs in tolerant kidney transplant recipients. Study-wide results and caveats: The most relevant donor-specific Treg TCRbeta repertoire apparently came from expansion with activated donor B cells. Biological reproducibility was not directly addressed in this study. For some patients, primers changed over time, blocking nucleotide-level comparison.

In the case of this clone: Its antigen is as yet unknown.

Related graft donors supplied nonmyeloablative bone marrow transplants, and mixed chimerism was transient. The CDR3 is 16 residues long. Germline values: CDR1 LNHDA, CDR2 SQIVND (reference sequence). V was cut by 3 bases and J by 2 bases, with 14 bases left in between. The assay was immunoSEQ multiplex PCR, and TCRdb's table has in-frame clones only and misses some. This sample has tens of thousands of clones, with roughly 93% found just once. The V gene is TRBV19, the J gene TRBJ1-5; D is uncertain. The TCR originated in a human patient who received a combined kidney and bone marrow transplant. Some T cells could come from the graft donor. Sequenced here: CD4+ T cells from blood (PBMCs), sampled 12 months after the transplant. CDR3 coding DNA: TGTGCCAGTAGTATTCGCGAGGATTGGGGCAATCAGCCCCAGCATTTT. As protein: CASSIREDWGNQPQHF.